Shown below are 19 T cell receptor beta chains from a single sample sequenced in a study of cytomegalovirus exposure and HLA in healthy donors. The PCR was carried out with 60 Vbeta primers and 13 Jbeta primers. Profiled with immunoSEQ multiplex PCR; TCRdb holds only in-frame clones, not every one. In the table there are 140,000 to 150,000 clones, 65% to 80% of which are singletons. The sample was PBMCs. The receptors were sampled from a male donor in good health and CMV-seronegative.

This clone was counted only a few times. This chain connects TRBV15 to TRBJ1-2; D perhaps matches TRBD1 (6 bases). The germline V gene has CDR1 LNHNV and CDR2 YYDKDF (reference sequence). The CDR3 covers 14 residues. V dropped 3 bases and J dropped 8 bases, with 16 bases sitting between them. The CDR3 nucleotides are TGTGCCACCAGCAGCACGACAGGTTTTGGCGGCTACACCTTC. This encodes CATSSTTGFGGYTF.

The CDR3 loop reads CASSPSSGGVTYEQYF. The CDR3 nucleotides are TGTGCCAGCAGCCCCTCTTCTGGCGGAGTAACCTACGAGCAGTACTTC. The chain uses TRBV9 and TRBJ2-5; D is unclear. The J call is uncertain, as TRBJ2-7 better fits the DNA end. Germline CDR1 reads SGDLS; CDR2 reads YYNGEE. The CDR3 covers 16 residues.

The chain employs TRBV18 and TRBJ2-5; a weak D match, TRBD1 (6 bases). Trimming shortened V by 3 bases and J by 10 bases, and 21 bases separated the two germline ends. Germline CDR1 is KGHSH and CDR2 is LQKENI. CDR3 length: 15 residues. CDR3 amino acids: CASSPEGMGHQGQYF. Here the CDR3 DNA reads TGTGCCAGCTCACCGGAAGGCATGGGACATCAGGGCCAGTACTTC.

The count of this clone is one. The chain is built from TRBV10-3 and TRBJ2-7; perhaps TRBD1 as D (5 bases). The CDR3 covers 14 residues. Germline CDR1 and CDR2: ENHRY and SYGVKD. Trimming pared 0 bases from V and 4 bases from J, leaving 10 bases between. The CDR3 spells CAISESQAVYEQYF. As DNA, the CDR3 is TGTGCCATCAGTGAGTCACAGGCGGTGTACGAGCAGTACTTC.

The V and J genes are TRBV5-4 and TRBJ1-6; TRBD1 matches at 8 bases. J was trimmed by 0 bases and V by 1 base; bases with no gene match: 9. The CDR3 has 19 residues. Germline assignment: CDR1 SGHNT and CDR2 YYREEE (reference sequence). The CDR3 nucleotides are TGTGCCAGCAGCTTGTACGGACAGGGCACCCACTCCTATAATTCACCCCTCCACTTT. The encoded protein is CASSLYGQGTHSYNSPLHF.

The chain combines TRBV7-8 with TRBJ1-2, with 10 nucleotides matching TRBD1. V lost 3 bases to trimming and J lost 8 bases; unmatched junction nucleotides: 15. The CDR3 runs 17 residues. CDR1 and CDR2 (germline): SGHVS, FQNEAQ. The chain's CDR3 is CASSFRPWDRGSGGYTF. The DNA for the CDR3 is TGTGCCAGCAGCTTTAGACCCTGGGACAGGGGATCGGGCGGCTACACCTTC. Full variable domain (remainder filled in from reference TRBV7-8 and TRBJ1-2): GAGVSQSPRYKVAKRGQDVALRCDPISGHVSLFWYQQALGQGPEFLTYFQNEAQLDKSGLPSDRFFAERPEGSVSTLKIQRTQQEDSAVYLCASSFRPWDRGSGGYTFGSGTRLTVV.

The chain is built from TRBV7-9 and TRBJ2-2, with D maybe TRBD1 (5 bases). The V gene's germline CDR1 is SEHNR and CDR2 FQNEAQ (reference sequence). V was trimmed by 5 bases and J by 3 bases, leaving 10 bases between them. The CDR3 contains 14 residues. CDR3 region: CASSPDTYTGELFF. Written as DNA, the CDR3 is TGTGCCAGCAGCCCGGACACCTACACCGGGGAGCTGTTTTTT.

V usage is TRBV5-6 and J usage is TRBJ2-3, with TRBD2 matching 7 bases. V shed 7 bases and J 0 bases; nucleotides not matched to a gene: 5. The CDR3 sequence is 14 residues long. Germline values: CDR1 SGHDT, CDR2 YYEEEE. The CDR3 protein is CASAGRASTDTQYF. DNA of the CDR3: TGTGCCAGCGCTGGGAGGGCTAGCACAGATACGCAGTATTTT.

The chain has TRBV19 and TRBJ1-2; 9 nucleotides agree with TRBD1. V trimming: 3 bases; J trimming: 4 bases; junction bases outside the gene matches: 6. This CDR3 region has 15 residues. Germline assignment: CDR1 LNHDA and CDR2 SQIVND (reference sequence). The chain's CDR3 is CASSMGTGSAYGYTF. The CDR3 region has the DNA TGTGCCAGTAGTATGGGGACAGGGAGTGCCTATGGCTACACCTTC.

The chain is built from TRBV10-3 and TRBJ2-3; a weak D match, TRBD2 (5 bases). Germline CDR1 reads ENHRY; CDR2 reads SYGVKD. V lost 6 bases and J 5 bases, leaving 6 bases between the germline ends. The CDR3 contains 11 residues. CDR3 coding DNA: TGTGCCATCAGCCGGGGAGATACGCAGTATTTT. The encoded protein is CAISRGDTQYF.

The chain carries TRBV5-4 and TRBJ2-5; 12 positions match TRBD2. This CDR3 contains 15 residues. Germline values: CDR1 SGHNT, CDR2 YYREEE (reference sequence). Germline trimming cut 1 base from V and 2 bases from J; bases unmatched to any gene: 0. The CDR3 nucleotides read TGTGCCAGCAGCTTGACTAGCGGGGGGCAAGAGACCCAGTACTTC. Its protein product is CASSLTSGGQETQYF.

The sample holds a few counts of this clone. One end of the junction varies from germline; a read error may be responsible. The genes are TRBV6-1 and TRBJ2-1; TRBD1 agrees at 8 bases. Looked up from germline, CDR1 is MNHNS and CDR2 is SASEGT. The length of the CDR3 is 12 residues. The CDR3 loop reads CASSPARQGIIF. DNA of the CDR3: TGTGCCAGCAGTCCTGCTAGACAGGGGATTATCTTC.

The chain links TRBV13 to TRBJ1-4, with 8 bases fitting TRBD1. The length of the CDR3 is 15 residues. The trim removed 9 bases at V and 0 bases at J, leaving 6 bases unmatched. The germline V gene encodes CDR1 PRHDT and CDR2 FYEKMQ (reference sequence). CDR3 DNA: TGTGCCAGTTGCGACAGGGGATCAACTAATGAAAAACTGTTTTTT. Protein product: CASCDRGSTNEKLFF. The variable domain in full, completed from reference TRBV13 and TRBJ1-4, reads AAGVIQSPRHLIKEKRETATLKCYPIPRHDTVYWYQQGPGQDPQFLISFYEKMQSDKGSIPDRFSAQQFSDYHSELNMSSLELGDSALYFCASCDRGSTNEKLFFGSGTQLSVL.

In nucleotides, the CDR3 is TGTGCCAGCAGCTTTCCAACAGGTATGAACACTGAAGCTTTCTTT. This gives the protein CASSFPTGMNTEAFF. This chain connects TRBV7-9 to TRBJ1-1, with D maybe TRBD1 (5 bases). With 3 bases removed from V and 0 bases from J, the gap between germline ends came to 11 bases. The CDR3 runs 15 residues. Germline V gene lookup returns CDR1 SEHNR and CDR2 FQNEAQ (reference sequence).

The V and J genes are TRBV19 and TRBJ2-2, with TRBD2 matching over 7 bases. Germline CDR1 is LNHDA and CDR2 is SQIVND (reference sequence). Losses at the gene ends were 1 base for V and 5 bases for J; bases not matched to a gene: 7. The CDR3 runs 16 residues. CDR3 nucleotides: TGTGCCAGTAGTATAGTGGGAGGGGCTCCGACCGGGGAGCTGTTTTTT. Amino acid sequence: CASSIVGGAPTGELFF.

The CDR3 DNA follows: TGCGCCAGCAGCTTGTTTCAGAATGAGCAGTTCTTC. As protein: CASSLFQNEQFF. The genes are TRBV5-1 and TRBJ2-1; D unresolved. The germline V gene encodes CDR1 SGHRS and CDR2 YFSETQ. The CDR3 has 12 residues. V was pared by 1 base and J by 7 bases, with 6 bases between.

Concerning this clone itself: A read error may produce the germline difference seen at one junction end. This rearrangement joins TRBV11-3 to TRBJ2-2; D is unresolved. This CDR3 has 12 amino acids. Germline V lookup: CDR1 SGHNT, CDR2 YENEEA. CDR3 loop: CASSPHTGELFF. In DNA form, the CDR3 reads TGTGCCAGCAGCCCCCACACGGGGGAGCTGTTTTTT.

The gene calls are TRBV7-9 and TRBJ2-7; D uncertain. Germline V gene sequence: CDR1 SEHNR, CDR2 FQNEAQ (reference sequence). The length of the CDR3 is 12 residues. V gave up 1 base and J gave up 4 bases, with 5 bases separating them. CDR3 in DNA: TGTGCCAGCAGCTTAGTTTCTTACGAGCAGTACTTC. Translating it yields CASSLVSYEQYF.

This chain connects TRBV11-2 to TRBJ2-3; D is undetermined. V gave up 3 bases and J gave up 2 bases, with 9 bases separating them. Germline V gives CDR1 SGHAT, CDR2 FQNNGV. The CDR3 contains 14 residues. This chain's CDR3 is CASSFMGNTDTQYF. As DNA, the CDR3 is TGTGCCAGCAGCTTTATGGGCAACACAGATACGCAGTATTTT.